This T cell receptor beta chain originates from a study of blood T cell repertoires in COVID-19. The table came from immunoSEQ multiplex PCR; TCRdb's copy has only in-frame clones and leaves some out. The table includes about 400,000 clones, roughly 90% detected once. With 4 bases clipped from V and 7 bases from J, the junction kept 13 bases outside the gene matches. The CDR3 has 16 residues. The germline gives CDR1 MDHEN, CDR2 SYDVKM. The rearrangement joins TRBV28 to TRBJ2-1; TRBD1 agrees at 7 bases. The sequence was obtained from a middle-aged man with acute or convalescent COVID-19. The specimen was peripheral blood. The CDR3 DNA reads as TGTGCCAGCAGTTCAACGGATAGGACAGGTGGGAATGAGCAGTTCTTC. It codes for CASSSTDRTGGNEQFF.